This T cell receptor beta chain was captured in a study of identical twins. On this clonotype: Its target is unknown.

Germline V lookup: CDR1 GTSNPN, CDR2 SVGIG (reference sequence). The CDR3 has 16 residues. The V segment lost 0 bases and the J segment 2 bases; nucleotides outside the gene matches: 6. Among all donors, each was a healthy Caucasian. The study's findings and limits: Twin pairs had excess sharing that was weaker in beta out-of-frame sequences. Insertions ran lower in abundant cord blood beta clonotypes, though not in memory repertoires.

TCRdb redid the calling of the 5' RACE reads with MiXCR, one entry per CDR3 protein. The table records about 720,000 distinct CDR3 sequences, around 8.6% of them present only once. The sample was also reused in another study, on yellow fever vaccine responses in identical twins. As reported in that work: Reportedly, twins' vaccine T cell responses looked partly convergent and partly personalized.

The rearrangement uses TRBV30 and TRBJ2-3; the match to TRBD2 covers 9 bases. The TCR comes from a woman aged 18 to 35 in good health. What was sequenced was PBMCs. Written as DNA, the CDR3 is TGTGCCTGGAGTGTACCGACTAGCGGAAACACAGATACGCAGTATTTT. As protein: CAWSVPTSGNTDTQYF.